This T cell receptor beta chain is from a study of T cell repertoires in MIS-A myocarditis. Sequencing was performed with immunoSEQ multiplex PCR; in TCRdb, only in-frame clones are kept and a portion is missing. Of over 12,000 clones in the sample, around two thirds were seen once. The CDR3 covers 13 residues. With V trimmed by 0 bases and J by 14 bases, 5 bases remained unmatched. Germline lookup yields CDR1 SGHDN and CDR2 FVKESK. This clonotype was obtained from a young man with fulminant myocarditis from multisystem inflammatory syndrome in adults (MIS-A) after COVID-19. The sequencing sample was made of left ventricle heart tissue obtained at autopsy. V is TRBV14 and J is TRBJ2-1, with TRBD2 matching 9 bases. The CDR3 loop is CASSQDVAGEEFF. As DNA, the CDR3 is TGTGCCAGCAGCCAAGACGTAGCGGGAGAGGAGTTCTTC.